The 25 T cell receptor beta chains below all came from one sample that was sequenced in a study of CD8 T cells in ankylosing spondylitis. TCRdb processed the 5' RACE reads anew with MiXCR; each CDR3 protein has one entry. The sample records fewer than 250,000 distinct CDR3 sequences, roughly a tenth being singletons. Sequenced material: blood, either unsorted or a sorted T cell fraction (not recorded which). The receptors originated from a male donor with ankylosing spondylitis or in good health (not recorded which).

The V and J genes are TRBV2 and TRBJ2-6; D not resolved. The CDR3 contains 12 residues. Per the germline V gene, CDR1 is SNHLY and CDR2 is FYNNEI. Trimming stripped 7 bases from V and 4 bases from J, with 5 bases between. In DNA, the CDR3 is TGTGCCAGCAAACCGGGGGCCAACGTCCTGACTTTC. It encodes CASKPGANVLTF.

Many counts were recorded for this clonotype. This chain uses TRBV12-3 or TRBV12-4 with TRBJ1-4, with D unclear. This CDR3 has 14 residues. Trimming stripped 2 bases from V and 0 bases from J, with 4 bases between. The chain's CDR3 is CASSLSATNEKLFF. The CDR3 nucleotides read TGTGCCAGCAGTTTATCAGCAACTAATGAAAAACTGTTTTTT.

This clonotype was observed at least ten times. The genes are TRBV27 and TRBJ1-2; D uncertain. Looked up from germline, CDR1 is MNHEY and CDR2 is SMNVEV (reference sequence). The V and J ends lost 2 bases and 3 bases respectively, with 16 bases between them. The CDR3 totals 16 residues. The CDR3 DNA reads TGTGCCAGCAGTTTACCCCTGGACGATGATTACTATGGCTACACCTTC. Translation: CASSLPLDDDYYGYTF.

There are many counts of this clonotype. The chain uses TRBV5-8 and TRBJ2-3; a possible D gene is TRBD2 (6 bases). The V end was cut by 0 bases, the J end by 2 bases, with 10 bases between. The CDR3 extends over 15 amino acids. The germline V gene has CDR1 SGHTS and CDR2 YDEGEE. CDR3 bases: TGTGCCAGCAGCTTGGGCGGGGAGAACACAGATACGCAGTATTTT. Encoded protein: CASSLGGENTDTQYF. Based on the CDR3 plus reference TRBV5-8 and TRBJ2-3, the full variable domain is EAGVTQSPTHLIKTRGQQATLRCSPISGHTSVYWYQQALGLGLQFLLWYDEGEERNRGNFPPRFSGRQFPNYSSELNVNALELEDSALYLCASSLGGENTDTQYFGPGTRLTVL.

Details on this clonotype: A much larger clone is a single base away; this may be a read error. The CDR3 here is CAISTDYEHYF. CDR3 in DNA: TGTGCCATCAGTACGGATTACGAGCACTACTTC. V gene TRBV10-3 combines with J gene TRBJ2-7, with D unclear. The CDR3 covers 11 residues. Germline assignment: CDR1 ENHRY and CDR2 SYGVKD.

This clonotype was seen many times. The rearrangement uses TRBV6-1 and TRBJ2-5; tentatively, D is TRBD2 (7 bases). This CDR3 comprises 16 residues. The V end was cut by 6 bases, the J end by 0 bases, with 17 bases between. Germline loops: CDR1 MNHNS, CDR2 SASEGT. The CDR3 region is CASRPLGGANQETQYF. Written as DNA, the CDR3 is TGTGCCAGCAGACCCCTGGGGGGGGCGAACCAAGAGACCCAGTACTTC.

In its sample, this clonotype was seen many times. This rearrangement joins TRBV11-1 to TRBJ2-2; 12 bases fit TRBD2. Trimming cost V 4 bases and J 6 bases; bases outside gene matches: 15. The CDR3 extends over 19 amino acids. Germline V gene lookup returns CDR1 SGHAT and CDR2 FQDESV (reference sequence). CDR3 region: CASSSPVLTSGSNSGELFF. CDR3 DNA sequence: TGTGCCAGCAGCTCCCCAGTTCTGACTAGCGGGAGTAACTCCGGGGAGCTGTTTTTT.

Many counts were recorded for this clonotype. This chain connects TRBV28 to TRBJ1-2, with D tentatively TRBD1 (6 bases). This CDR3 is 13 amino acids long. Trimming removed 6 bases at V and 4 bases at J, with 12 bases between. Germline values: CDR1 MDHEN, CDR2 SYDVKM. CDR3 in amino acids: CASREGGSYGYTF. CDR3 coding DNA: TGTGCCAGCAGGGAGGGGGGTAGCTATGGCTACACCTTC.

This clonotype was seen repeatedly, ten times or more. The chain recombines TRBV5-1 with TRBJ1-2; perhaps TRBD1 as D (5 bases). The CDR3 totals 16 residues. Per the germline V gene, CDR1 is SGHRS and CDR2 is YFSETQ. Trimming shortened V by 2 bases and J by 0 bases, and 14 bases separated the two germline ends. The CDR3 protein is CASSFGTSTPNYGYTF. Here the CDR3 DNA reads TGCGCCAGCAGCTTCGGGACTTCCACTCCTAACTATGGCTACACCTTC.

This clonotype was seen at least ten times. This chain joins TRBV4-2 and TRBJ2-7; D is possibly TRBD2 (5 bases). Trimming cost V 1 base and J 4 bases, with 8 bases left between them. The germline V gene encodes CDR1 LGHNA and CDR2 YNFKEQ. This CDR3 has 13 residues. The CDR3 bases are TGTGCCAGCAGCCAAGGGAGGATGTACGAGCAGTACTTC. Its translation is CASSQGRMYEQYF.

As regards this clonotype: A clone one base away is much larger, so this may be a read error. The V gene is TRBV20-1, the J gene TRBJ2-7; possibly TRBD1 or TRBD2 for D (5 bases each). Germline CDR1 reads DFQATT; CDR2 reads SNEGSKA (reference sequence). Trimming stripped 2 bases from V and 9 bases from J, with 14 bases between. The CDR3 is made up of 12 amino acids. The CDR3 bases are TGCAGTGCTAGACGGGGACCCGACGCGCAGTACTTC. Translated, it gives CSARRGPDAQYF.

This clonotype was recorded many times. The chain has TRBV10-3 and TRBJ2-1; D gene ambiguous. The CDR3 is 16 residues long. Germline CDR1 reads ENHRY; CDR2 reads SYGVKD. With 0 bases removed from V and 0 bases from J, the gap between germline ends came to 9 bases. CDR3 region: CAISESQAISYNEQFF. In DNA, the CDR3 is TGTGCCATCAGTGAGTCGCAGGCGATCTCCTACAATGAGCAGTTCTTC.

This clonotype was detected ten times or more. This chain joins TRBV6-5 and TRBJ2-7; maybe TRBD2 (5 bases). The V gene lost 2 bases and the J gene lost 3 bases, with 14 bases spanning the gap. Germline CDR1 reads MNHEY; CDR2 reads SVGAGI. The CDR3 extends over 15 amino acids. The CDR3: CASSYASRGFYEQYF. CDR3 DNA sequence: TGTGCCAGCAGTTACGCTTCTCGCGGGTTCTACGAGCAGTACTTC.

The genes are TRBV5-1 and TRBJ2-2, with D maybe TRBD2 (6 bases). In germline, CDR1 is SGHRS, CDR2 YFSETQ. Trimming cost V 4 bases and J 1 base, with 14 bases left between them. The CDR3 contains 16 residues. DNA for the CDR3: TGCGCCAGCAGCCCCGGAGTGGGGGGGAACACCGGGGAGCTGTTTTTT. This translates into CASSPGVGGNTGELFF.

This clonotype has a count of ten or more. The V and J genes are TRBV6-1 and TRBJ2-1; D could derive from TRBD1 or TRBD2 (5 bases each). Trimming removed 5 bases at V and 9 bases at J, with 23 bases between. This CDR3 is 16 amino acids long. Germline V gene data show CDR1 as MNHNS and CDR2 as SASEGT. The CDR3 DNA reads TGTGCCAGCAGTCCGCTCCTAGCTTTGGGGGTCCGTGAGCAGTTCTTC. Residues: CASSPLLALGVREQFF.

This clonotype was seen at least ten times. The V gene is TRBV2, the J gene TRBJ2-1; D may be TRBD1 (5 bases). The CDR3 consists of 14 residues. Germline CDR1 is SNHLY and CDR2 is FYNNEI. V lost 6 bases and J lost 2, with 11 bases in between. DNA of the CDR3: TGTGCCAGCAGACCAACAGGCACCTACAATGAGCAGTTCTTC. It is translated as CASRPTGTYNEQFF.

This clonotype was seen only a few times. This chain uses TRBV9 with TRBJ2-1, with TRBD2 matching 8 bases. Germline V gives CDR1 SGDLS, CDR2 YYNGEE. V lost 3 bases, J lost 9 bases, and 8 bases stayed unmatched. CDR3 length equals 14 residues. The CDR3, as DNA: TGTGCCAGCAGCGCCCATGGGACTAGGAGTGAGCAGTTCTTC. This codes for CASSAHGTRSEQFF.

Ten or more counts support this clonotype. At one of its ends the junction is not consistent with the germline gene, which may arise from a read error. CDR3 loop: CSASYIGTIHF. The CDR3 DNA follows: TGCAGTGCTTCCTATATCGGGACAATCCACTTC. The V gene is TRBV20-1, the J gene TRBJ2-7; tentatively, D is TRBD1 (6 bases). The germline CDR1 and CDR2 sequences are DFQATT and SNEGSKA (reference sequence). CDR3 size: 11 residues.

The chain recombines TRBV13 with TRBJ2-3; D gene unclear. The CDR3 has 17 residues. The V gene's germline CDR1 is PRHDT and CDR2 FYEKMQ (reference sequence). The V and J ends lost 5 bases and 4 bases respectively, with 22 bases between them. The CDR3: CASSPTPTRLTADTQYF. The CDR3 nucleotides read TGTGCCAGCAGCCCCACGCCGACGAGACTGACGGCAGATACGCAGTATTTT.

This clonotype was recorded at least ten times. This chain joins TRBV3-1 and TRBJ2-5; TRBD1 is a possible D gene (5 bases). Germline CDR1 LGHDT, CDR2 YNNKEL (reference sequence). Trimming took off 0 bases at V and 4 bases at J, with 12 bases between the two ends. The CDR3 sequence is 15 residues long. The CDR3 DNA reads as TGTGCCAGCAGCCAAGATCTAGGGGTAATAGAGACCCAGTACTTC. The encoded protein is CASSQDLGVIETQYF.

This clonotype appeared many times. The genes are TRBV5-4 and TRBJ1-3; D is perhaps TRBD1 (5 bases). CDR1 SGHNT and CDR2 YYREEE come from the germline V gene (reference sequence). V was cut by 0 bases and J by 0 bases, with 7 bases left in between. This CDR3 region has 15 residues. The CDR3 sequence: CASSLEDTSGNTIYF. For the CDR3, the DNA is TGTGCCAGCAGCTTGGAGGACACCTCTGGAAACACCATATATTTT.

This clonotype showed up just a few times. CDR3 nucleotides: TGTGCCGGATCTCCGGGGGGGGGATACACTGAAGCTTTCTTT. Translated, it gives CAGSPGGGYTEAFF. The chain combines TRBV30 with TRBJ1-1; maybe TRBD1 (5 bases). Germline V lookup: CDR1 GTSNPN, CDR2 SVGIG (reference sequence). V lost 8 bases to trimming and J lost 3 bases, with 19 bases between them. The CDR3 totals 14 residues.

In this sample, this clonotype turned up many times. The chain carries TRBV20-1 and TRBJ2-3; TRBD2 is a possible D gene (5 bases). Germline CDR1 and CDR2: DFQATT and SNEGSKA (reference sequence). The CDR3 contains 14 residues. V was cut by 3 bases and J by 5 bases, with 15 bases left in between. The CDR3 here is CSARGPLRGDTQYF. CDR3 DNA sequence: TGCAGTGCTAGGGGTCCCCTTCGGGGAGATACGCAGTATTTT.

This clonotype was seen a few times. V gene TRBV7-2 combines with J gene TRBJ2-3, with no clear D. The germline V and J ends were trimmed by 5 bases and 1 base, with 19 bases remaining between them. The CDR3 length is 17 residues. Germline CDR1 reads SGHTA; CDR2 reads FQGNSA. Written as DNA, the CDR3 is TGTGCCAGCAGCCTAACGCTGGGTCTCGAGCGCACAGATACGCAGTATTTT. It encodes CASSLTLGLERTDTQYF.

CDR3 nucleotide sequence: TGCGCCAGCAGCACCGAGGGGGAGCCCGGTATACTGAACACTGAAGCTTTCTTT. Protein sequence: CASSTEGEPGILNTEAFF. V is TRBV5-1 and J is TRBJ1-1; D perhaps matches TRBD1 (6 bases). The germline CDR1 and CDR2 sequences are SGHRS and YFSETQ. This CDR3 has 18 amino acids. V lost 4 bases, J lost 0 bases, and 22 bases lay in between.